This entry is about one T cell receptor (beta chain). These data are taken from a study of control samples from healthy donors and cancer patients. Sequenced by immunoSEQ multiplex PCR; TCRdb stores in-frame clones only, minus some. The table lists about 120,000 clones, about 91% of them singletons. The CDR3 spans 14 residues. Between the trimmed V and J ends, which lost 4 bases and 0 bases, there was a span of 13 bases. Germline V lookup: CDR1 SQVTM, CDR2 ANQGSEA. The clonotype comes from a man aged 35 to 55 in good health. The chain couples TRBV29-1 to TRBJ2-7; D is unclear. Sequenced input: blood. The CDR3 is CSVVRATSSYEQYF. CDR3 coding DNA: TGCAGCGTTGTAAGGGCAACAAGCTCCTACGAGCAGTACTTC.